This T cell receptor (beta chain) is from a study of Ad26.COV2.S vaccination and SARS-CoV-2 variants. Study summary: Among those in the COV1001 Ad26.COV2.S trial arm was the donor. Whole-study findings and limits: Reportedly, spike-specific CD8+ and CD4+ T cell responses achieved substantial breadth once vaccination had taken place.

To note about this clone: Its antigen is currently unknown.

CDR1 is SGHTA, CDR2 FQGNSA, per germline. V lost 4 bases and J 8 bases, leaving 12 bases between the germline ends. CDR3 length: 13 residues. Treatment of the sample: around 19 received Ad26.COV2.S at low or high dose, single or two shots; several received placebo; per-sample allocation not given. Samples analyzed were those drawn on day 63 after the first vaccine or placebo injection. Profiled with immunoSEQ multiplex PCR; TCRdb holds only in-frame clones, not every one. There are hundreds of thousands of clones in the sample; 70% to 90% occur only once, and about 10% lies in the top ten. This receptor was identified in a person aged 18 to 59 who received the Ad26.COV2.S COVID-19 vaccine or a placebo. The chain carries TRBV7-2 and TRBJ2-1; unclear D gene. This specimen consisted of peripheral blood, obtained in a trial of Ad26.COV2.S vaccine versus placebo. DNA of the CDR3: TGTGCCAGCAGCTCGACCCTCTGGGATGAGCAGTTCTTC. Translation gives CASSSTLWDEQFF.